Below, 20 T cell receptor beta chains from the same sample are listed, as sequenced in a study of cytomegalovirus exposure and HLA in healthy donors. In the PCR, 60 Vbeta and 13 Jbeta primers were used. Libraries were prepared by immunoSEQ multiplex PCR; TCRdb keeps only in-frame clonotypes and omits some of them. Found here are 95,000 to 100,000 clones, 65% to 75% of them singletons; the top ten hold about 1.9%. Input material: PBMCs. The receptors were gathered from a woman between 40 and 50 years old in good health and CMV-seronegative.

The chain employs TRBV9 and TRBJ2-5; TRBD2 matches 9 bases. CDR3 size: 17 residues. Germline CDR1 SGDLS, CDR2 YYNGEE. V gave up 0 bases and J gave up 5 bases; unmatched junction bases: 11. Written as DNA, the CDR3 is TGTGCCAGCAGCGTAGCTGGGCGGGAGGGCCAGAGGGAGACCCAGTACTTC. Protein sequence: CASSVAGREGQRETQYF.

This chain links TRBV21-1 with TRBJ2-7; the table's D call of TRBD1 was not tested on the DNA. TRBV21-1 is described as a pseudogene. The CDR3 length is 15 residues. The CDR3 here is CASRKGAGDPYEQYF. The CDR3, as DNA: TGTGCCAGCAGGAAAGGGGCAGGGGACCCCTACGAGCAGTACTTC.

The chain uses TRBV11-3 and TRBJ2-1, with D unresolved. V was clipped by 3 bases and J by 0 bases, with 12 bases between them. CDR1 and CDR2 (germline): SGHNT, YENEEA. This CDR3 has 16 residues. Written as DNA, the CDR3 is TGTGCCAGCAGCTTCCAGCGACCCAGCTCCTACAATGAGCAGTTCTTC. This sequence encodes CASSFQRPSSYNEQFF. The full variable domain, its missing parts supplied by reference TRBV11-3 and TRBJ2-1, is EAGVVQSPRYKIIEKKQPVAFWCNPISGHNTLYWYLQNLGQGPELLIRYENEEAVDDSQLPKDRFSAERLKGVDSTLKIQPAELGDSAVYLCASSFQRPSSYNEQFFGPGTRLTVL.

V usage is TRBV4-3 and J usage is TRBJ2-5, with D uncertain. Trimming pared 1 base from V and 4 bases from J, leaving 10 bases between. The CDR3 covers 14 residues. The germline gives CDR1 LGHNA, CDR2 YSLEER. The CDR3 bases are TGCGCCAGCAGCCAAGGTGGAACGGGAGAGACCCAGTACTTC. This codes for CASSQGGTGETQYF.

In the case of this clone: The germline gene is not matched at one end of the junction; a read error may be the cause. The chain combines TRBV7-9 with TRBJ1-6; 7 bases match TRBD1. The CDR3 loop spans 14 amino acids. The V gene's germline CDR1 is SEHNR and CDR2 FQNEAQ (reference sequence). CDR3 DNA sequence: TGTTCCAGCAGCTCGCAGGGGGATAATTCACCCCTCCACTTT. This encodes CSSSSQGDNSPLHF.

The chain couples TRBV5-6 to TRBJ2-5, with TRBD1 as a possible D gene (6 bases). This CDR3 is 17 amino acids long. Per germline, CDR1 SGHDT and CDR2 YYEEEE. Between the trimmed V and J ends, which lost 1 base and 7 bases, there was a span of 23 bases. The CDR3 nucleotides are TGTGCCAGCAGCTTGTGGGGCGTAGGACCTGTGGGGGCGACCCAGTACTTC. Translated, it gives CASSLWGVGPVGATQYF.

This clone was recorded a few times. The chain is built from TRBV6-1 and TRBJ1-5, with 8 bases fitting TRBD1. V was pared by 1 base and J by 3 bases, with 5 bases of the junction left unmatched. The germline gives CDR1 MNHNS, CDR2 SASEGT. This CDR3 is 16 amino acids long. CDR3 in DNA: TGTGCCAGCAGTGAAGTTACAGGGGGAAACAATCAGCCCCAGCATTTT. Translating gives CASSEVTGGNNQPQHF.

The V call is TRBV30, the J call TRBJ2-1; D uncertain. The germline V gene encodes CDR1 GTSNPN and CDR2 SVGIG (reference sequence). Trimming took off 2 bases at V and 8 bases at J, with 13 bases between the two ends. CDR3 length equals 13 residues. The CDR3 loop reads CAWSITTVDEQFF. The CDR3 DNA reads TGTGCCTGGAGTATCACTACGGTCGATGAGCAGTTCTTC. The entire variable domain, with the rest obtained from reference TRBV30 and TRBJ2-1, is as follows: SQTIHQWPATLVQPVGSPLSLECTVEGTSNPNLYWYRQAAGRGLQLLFYSVGIGQISSEVPQNLSASRPQDRQFILSSKKLLLSDSGFYLCAWSITTVDEQFFGPGTRLTVL.

The chain combines TRBV2 with TRBJ2-3; 7 bases agree with TRBD1. CDR3 size: 15 residues. The V gene's germline CDR1 is SNHLY and CDR2 FYNNEI. V was clipped by 6 bases and J by 4 bases; unmatched bases: 10. For the CDR3, the DNA is TGTGCCAGCAGCCCGACAGGGATCTTGCCAGATACGCAGTATTTT. Translating it yields CASSPTGILPDTQYF. Full variable domain (rest looked up from reference TRBV2 and TRBJ2-3): EPEVTQTPSHQVTQMGQEVILRCVPISNHLYFYWYRQILGQKVEFLVSFYNNEISEKSEIFDDQFSVERPDGSNFTLKIRSTKLEDSAMYFCASSPTGILPDTQYFGPGTRLTVL.

This rearrangement joins TRBV5-1 to TRBJ1-2, with TRBD1 identical over 8 bases. Germline V gene lookup returns CDR1 SGHRS and CDR2 YFSETQ. V trimming: 0 bases; J trimming: 4 bases; junction bases outside the gene matches: 8. There are 16 residues in the CDR3. The CDR3: CASSLEQGGETYGYTF. The CDR3 region has the DNA TGCGCCAGCAGCTTGGAACAGGGGGGGGAAACCTATGGCTACACCTTC. The complete variable domain, with remaining parts taken from reference TRBV5-1 and TRBJ1-2, reads KAGVTQTPRYLIKTRGQQVTLSCSPISGHRSVSWYQQTPGQGLQFLFEYFSETQRNKGNFPGRFSGRQFSNSRSEMNVSTLELGDSALYLCASSLEQGGETYGYTFGSGTRLTVV.

J is TRBJ2-5 and V is TRBV5-1; a possible D gene is TRBD2 (5 bases). TRBJ2-7 explains the end of the DNA better; the J call may be wrong. This CDR3 has 15 amino acids. The V gene's germline CDR1 is SGHRS and CDR2 YFSETQ. The CDR3 here is CASSLEANGNYEQYF. The CDR3 DNA reads TGCGCCAGCAGCTTGGAGGCTAACGGGAACTACGAGCAGTACTTC.

The rearrangement uses TRBV7-3 and TRBJ2-4, with TRBD1 matching 12 bases. V lost 5 bases, J lost 2 bases, and 7 bases stayed unmatched. The CDR3 contains 17 residues. Germline values: CDR1 SGHTA, CDR2 FQGTGA. In nucleotides, the CDR3 is TGTGCCAGCAGCCCCGGGACAGGGGGCGCGACCAAAAACATTCAGTACTTC. It is translated as CASSPGTGGATKNIQYF.

This clone appeared a single time. This sequence joins TRBV14 and TRBJ1-2, with 8 positions matching TRBD1. The CDR3 consists of 16 residues. With V trimmed by 1 base and J by 8 bases, 12 bases remained unmatched. Germline CDR1 SGHDN, CDR2 FVKESK. The DNA for the CDR3 is TGTGCCAGCAGCCAAGTGACAGGGGTTCTTTCGGGAGGCTACACCTTC. Its protein is CASSQVTGVLSGGYTF.

The chain couples TRBV5-1 to TRBJ2-2, with 9 bases fitting TRBD2. The CDR3 spans 16 residues. V lost 1 base, J lost 1 base, and 2 bases stayed unmatched. Germline CDR1 is SGHRS and CDR2 is YFSETQ. The DNA of the CDR3 is TGCGCCAGCAGCTTGCAAGCGGGAGGGAACACCGGGGAGCTGTTTTTT. Protein sequence: CASSLQAGGNTGELFF.

Notes on this clone: At one end the junction does not follow the germline gene, possibly because of a read error. The chain employs TRBV7-9 and TRBJ2-7, with TRBD1 identical over 7 bases. CDR1 and CDR2 from the germline V gene are SEHNR and FQNEAQ (reference sequence). The CDR3 loop spans 13 amino acids. The CDR3 loop reads CSSSFNRGGEQYF. The CDR3 region has the DNA TGTTCCAGCAGCTTTAACAGGGGTGGCGAGCAGTACTTC. Full variable domain (missing parts from reference TRBV7-9 and TRBJ2-7): DTGVSQNPRHKITKRGQNVTFRCDPISEHNRLYWYRQTLGQGPEFLTYFQNEAQLEKSRLLSDRFSAERPKGSFSTLEIQRTEQGDSAMYLCSSSFNRGGEQYFGPGTRLTVT.

The CDR3 nucleotides read TGTGCCAGCAGTCACAGGGGAAATCCCTACGAGCAGTACTTC. Translation: CASSHRGNPYEQYF. The chain combines TRBV27 with TRBJ2-7; TRBD1 matches 7 bases. The junction had 6 bases not matched to a gene; V was cut back by 5 bases and J by 2 bases. This CDR3 spans 14 amino acids. Germline values: CDR1 MNHEY, CDR2 SMNVEV (reference sequence).

V and J are TRBV19 and TRBJ1-5; D gene ambiguous. The CDR3 loop spans 17 amino acids. The V and J ends lost 1 base and 2 bases respectively, with 15 bases between them. Per the germline V gene, CDR1 is LNHDA and CDR2 is SQIVND (reference sequence). DNA of the CDR3: TGTGCCAGTAGTATAGTTACGGGGAGGTTGGGCAATCAGCCCCAGCATTTT. This gives the protein CASSIVTGRLGNQPQHF. The variable domain in full, with the rest retrieved from reference TRBV19 and TRBJ1-5, is DGGITQSPKYLFRKEGQNVTLSCEQNLNHDAMYWYRQDPGQGLRLIYYSQIVNDFQKGDIAEGYSVSREKKESFPLTVTSAQKNPTAFYLCASSIVTGRLGNQPQHFGDGTRLSIL.

The rearrangement uses TRBV18 and TRBJ1-1, with D maybe TRBD1 (5 bases). Germline V gene lookup returns CDR1 KGHSH and CDR2 LQKENI. The germline V and J ends were trimmed by 2 bases and 4 bases, with 11 bases remaining between them. The CDR3 covers 14 residues. This CDR3 reads CASSPNQGVTEAFF. CDR3 bases: TGTGCCAGCTCACCAAACCAGGGCGTCACTGAAGCTTTCTTT.

The chain joins TRBV5-1 to TRBJ2-7, with 7 bases matching TRBD1. This CDR3 has 15 residues. V lost 7 bases, J lost 0 bases, and 10 bases stayed unmatched. Germline V lookup: CDR1 SGHRS, CDR2 YFSETQ. The CDR3 DNA reads as TGCGCCAGCTCCTCACGGGACAGCACCTCCTACGAGCAGTACTTC. It yields the protein CASSSRDSTSYEQYF. Combining the CDR3 with reference TRBV5-1 and TRBJ2-7 gives the whole variable domain KAGVTQTPRYLIKTRGQQVTLSCSPISGHRSVSWYQQTPGQGLQFLFEYFSETQRNKGNFPGRFSGRQFSNSRSEMNVSTLELGDSALYLCASSSRDSTSYEQYFGPGTRLTVT.

This chain links TRBV15 with TRBJ1-3; D not resolved. V was pared by 3 bases and J by 0 bases, with 12 bases between. Germline V gene lookup returns CDR1 LNHNV and CDR2 YYDKDF (reference sequence). This CDR3 comprises 16 residues. The CDR3 DNA is TGTGCCACCAGCAGGGGAGGAGAATCCTCTGGAAACACCATATATTTT. This codes for CATSRGGESSGNTIYF.